This TCR beta chain was captured in a study of T-cell reconstitution after alpha-beta-depleted transplantation in children. This clonotype was found many times. Unique molecular identifiers tagged the TCRbeta library. TCRdb reprocessed the PCR reads via MiXCR and lists one record per CDR3 protein. The sample has a few hundred thousand distinct CDR3 sequences, approximately 30% seen once. Trimming cost V 4 bases and J 8 bases, with 26 bases left between them. Germline V CDR1 and CDR2: MNHEY, SMNVEV (reference sequence). The CDR3 runs to 17 residues. This material consisted of PBMCs, taken before TCRalphabeta/CD19-depleted stem cell transplant. The clonotype originates from a boy under two years old with Wiskott-Aldrich syndrome, due to receive a stem cell transplant. The V call is TRBV27, the J call TRBJ1-1; D perhaps matches TRBD1 (6 bases). The DNA of the CDR3 is TGTGCCAGCAGTTCAGCCTTAGAGCCGGGGGCACGGGCGGAAGCTTTCTTT. The encoded protein is CASSSALEPGARAEAFF.